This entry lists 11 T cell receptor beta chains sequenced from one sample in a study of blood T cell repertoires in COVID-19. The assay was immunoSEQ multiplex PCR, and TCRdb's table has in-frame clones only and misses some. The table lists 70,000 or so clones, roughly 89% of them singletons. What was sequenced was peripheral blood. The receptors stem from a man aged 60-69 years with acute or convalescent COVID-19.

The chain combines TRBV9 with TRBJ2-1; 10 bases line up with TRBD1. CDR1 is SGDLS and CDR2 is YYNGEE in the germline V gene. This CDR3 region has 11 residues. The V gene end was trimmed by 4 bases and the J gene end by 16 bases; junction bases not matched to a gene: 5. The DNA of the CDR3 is TGTGCCAGCAGCCGGGGGACAGGGGTTTTCTTC. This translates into CASSRGTGVFF.

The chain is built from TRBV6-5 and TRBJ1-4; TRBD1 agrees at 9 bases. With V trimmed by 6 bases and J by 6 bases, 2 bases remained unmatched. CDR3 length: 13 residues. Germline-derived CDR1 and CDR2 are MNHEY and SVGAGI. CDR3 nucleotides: TGTGCCAGCAGCCGGGACAGGGATGAAAAACTGTTTTTT. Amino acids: CASSRDRDEKLFF.

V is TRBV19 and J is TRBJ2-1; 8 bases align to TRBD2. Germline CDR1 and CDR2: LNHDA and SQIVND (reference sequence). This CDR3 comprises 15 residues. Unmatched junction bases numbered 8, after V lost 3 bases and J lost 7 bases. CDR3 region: CASSIGAGVWNEQFF. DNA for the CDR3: TGTGCCAGTAGTATCGGAGCGGGGGTTTGGAATGAGCAGTTCTTC.

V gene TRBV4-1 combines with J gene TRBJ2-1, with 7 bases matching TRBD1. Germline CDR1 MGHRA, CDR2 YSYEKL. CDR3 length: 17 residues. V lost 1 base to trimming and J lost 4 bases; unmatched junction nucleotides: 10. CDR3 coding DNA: TGCGCCAGCAGCCAAGTAGGGGGCACTGGGTCTTACAATGAGCAGTTCTTC. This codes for CASSQVGGTGSYNEQFF.

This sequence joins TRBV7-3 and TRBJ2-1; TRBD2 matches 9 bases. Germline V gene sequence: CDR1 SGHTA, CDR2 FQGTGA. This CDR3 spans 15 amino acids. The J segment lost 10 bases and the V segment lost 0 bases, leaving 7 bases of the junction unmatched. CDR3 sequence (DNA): TGTGCCAGCAGCTTAACCCCGGGACTAGCAAGGGAGCAGTTCTTC. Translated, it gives CASSLTPGLAREQFF.

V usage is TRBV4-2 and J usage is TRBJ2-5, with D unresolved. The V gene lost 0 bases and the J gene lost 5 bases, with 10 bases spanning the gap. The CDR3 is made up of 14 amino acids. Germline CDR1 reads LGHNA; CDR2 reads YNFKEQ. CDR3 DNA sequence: TGTGCCAGCAGCCAAGAATCTAACTGGGAGACCCAGTACTTC. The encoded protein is CASSQESNWETQYF.

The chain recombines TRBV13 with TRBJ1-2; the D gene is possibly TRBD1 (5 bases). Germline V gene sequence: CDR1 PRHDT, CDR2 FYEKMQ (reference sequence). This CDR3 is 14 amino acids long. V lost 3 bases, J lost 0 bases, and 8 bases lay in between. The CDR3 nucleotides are TGTGCCAGCAGCTTCGGCAGGGCTAACTATGGCTACACCTTC. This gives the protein CASSFGRANYGYTF.

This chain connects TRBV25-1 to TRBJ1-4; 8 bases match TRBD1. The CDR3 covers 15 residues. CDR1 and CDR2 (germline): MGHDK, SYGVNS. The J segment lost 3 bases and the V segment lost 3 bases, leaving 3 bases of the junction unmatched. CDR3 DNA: TGTGCCAGCAGTGATCAGGGGGCAGCTAATGAAAAACTGTTTTTT. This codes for CASSDQGAANEKLFF.

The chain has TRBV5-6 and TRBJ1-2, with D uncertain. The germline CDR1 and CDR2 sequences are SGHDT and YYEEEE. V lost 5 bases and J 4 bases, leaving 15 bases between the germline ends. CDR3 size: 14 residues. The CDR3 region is CASRVLLRAYGYTF. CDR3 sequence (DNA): TGTGCCAGCAGGGTGCTTCTGAGGGCCTATGGCTACACCTTC.

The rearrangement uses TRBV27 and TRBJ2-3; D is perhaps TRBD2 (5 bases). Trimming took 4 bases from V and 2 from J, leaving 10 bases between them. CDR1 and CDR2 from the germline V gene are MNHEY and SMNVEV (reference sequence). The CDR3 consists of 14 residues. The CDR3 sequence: CASSSSRYTDTQYF. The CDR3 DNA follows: TGTGCCAGCAGTTCTAGCAGATACACAGATACGCAGTATTTT.

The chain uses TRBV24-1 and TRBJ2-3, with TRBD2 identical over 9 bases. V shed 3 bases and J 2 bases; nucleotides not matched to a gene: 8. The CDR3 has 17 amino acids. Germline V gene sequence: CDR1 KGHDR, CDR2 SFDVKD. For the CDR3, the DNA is TGTGCCACCAGTGATCTGGTTAGCGGGGGTGACACAGATACGCAGTATTTT. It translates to CATSDLVSGGDTDTQYF.